Each of the 32 T cell receptor beta chains below was sequenced from the same sample in a study of blood T cell repertoires in COVID-19. Assay used: immunoSEQ multiplex PCR; TCRdb lists only in-frame clones, some missing. This table has 350,000 or so clones, around 90% appearing once. The specimen was peripheral blood. The receptor set was obtained from a woman in her sixties with COVID-19, enrolled during active disease.

This rearrangement joins TRBV7-9 to TRBJ2-2, with 7 bases that match TRBD1. The CDR3 sequence is 14 residues long. The germline V gene encodes CDR1 SEHNR and CDR2 FQNEAQ (reference sequence). Unmatched junction bases numbered 4, after V lost 2 bases and J lost 7 bases. CDR3 nucleotide sequence: TGTGCCAGCAGCTTACAGGGGGTTCTCGGGGAGCTGTTTTTT. This codes for CASSLQGVLGELFF.

CDR3 bases: TGTGCCAGCAGCTTAGTAGCGGTGAACACTGAAGCTTTCTTT. Its protein is CASSLVAVNTEAFF. J is TRBJ1-1 and V is TRBV11-2; D is unclear. CDR3 size: 14 residues. Germline lookup yields CDR1 SGHAT and CDR2 FQNNGV. Trimming shortened V by 1 base and J by 0 bases, and 6 bases separated the two germline ends. The entire variable domain, with the rest obtained from reference TRBV11-2 and TRBJ1-1, is as follows: EAGVAQSPRYKIIEKRQSVAFWCNPISGHATLYWYQQILGQGPKLLIQFQNNGVVDDSQLPKDRFSAERLKGVDSTLKIQPAKLEDSAVYLCASSLVAVNTEAFFGQGTRLTVV.

The chain combines TRBV18 with TRBJ1-4; D perhaps matches TRBD1 (6 bases). Germline lookup yields CDR1 KGHSH and CDR2 LQKENI. The CDR3 runs 15 residues. Deletions cut 4 bases from V and 7 bases from J, with 16 bases between. The CDR3 DNA sequence: TGTGCCAGCTCACGTACGAGGGGGTTTACTGAAAAACTGTTTTTT. It translates to CASSRTRGFTEKLFF.

V usage is TRBV7-3 and J usage is TRBJ1-5, with D perhaps TRBD1 (6 bases). V shed 5 bases and J shed 1 base, with 15 bases lying between them. CDR3 length equals 16 residues. Germline assignment: CDR1 SGHTA and CDR2 FQGTGA. CDR3 amino acids: CASSADNDRSNQPQHF. As DNA, the CDR3 is TGTGCCAGCAGCGCCGATAACGACAGGAGCAATCAGCCCCAGCATTTT.

J is TRBJ1-5 and V is TRBV30; D uncertain. From germline, CDR1 is GTSNPN and CDR2 SVGIG (reference sequence). V lost 2 bases and J 4 bases, leaving 12 bases between the germline ends. The CDR3 runs to 14 residues. CDR3 DNA sequence: TGTGCCTGGAGTAAGCTTAACGGGAATCAGCCCCAGCATTTT. This gives the protein CAWSKLNGNQPQHF.

This CDR3 reads CASSALQGHNYNEQFF. DNA of the CDR3: TGTGCCAGCAGCGCCCTACAGGGGCACAATTACAATGAGCAGTTCTTC. The V gene is TRBV9, the J gene TRBJ2-1; TRBD1 matches at 7 bases. There are 16 residues in the CDR3. Germline V gene sequence: CDR1 SGDLS, CDR2 YYNGEE. V gave up 3 bases and J gave up 4 bases; unmatched junction bases: 10.

The CDR3 loop reads CAKWTGGGYTF. DNA for the CDR3: TGTGCCAAGTGGACAGGGGGCGGCTACACCTTC. The chain links TRBV6-4 to TRBJ1-2; 11 positions match TRBD1. This CDR3 is 11 amino acids long. The ends lost 10 bases at V and 8 bases at J; junction bases unmatched: 3. In germline, CDR1 is MRHNA, CDR2 SNTAGT.

This sequence joins TRBV5-4 and TRBJ2-3; 12 nucleotides agree with TRBD2. This CDR3 contains 17 residues. The germline V gene has CDR1 SGHNT and CDR2 YYREEE (reference sequence). J gave up 5 bases and V 1 base, and 8 bases lay outside the gene matches. CDR3 DNA sequence: TGTGCCAGCAGCTTGAGGCTAGCGGGGGGGCTGGGAGATACGCAGTATTTT. Its translation is CASSLRLAGGLGDTQYF.

This chain joins TRBV29-1 and TRBJ2-4; 8 bases align to TRBD1. The CDR3 has 15 residues. The trim removed 4 bases at V and 3 bases at J, leaving 8 bases unmatched. Germline V CDR1 and CDR2: SQVTM, ANQGSEA. The CDR3 is CSVGDRGLGKNIQYF. The CDR3, as DNA: TGCAGCGTTGGAGACAGGGGCTTAGGCAAAAACATTCAGTACTTC.

V usage is TRBV14 and J usage is TRBJ2-1, with D tentatively TRBD1 (5 bases). Between the trimmed V and J ends, which lost 4 bases and 9 bases, there was a span of 19 bases. Germline V gene lookup returns CDR1 SGHDN and CDR2 FVKESK. This CDR3 comprises 15 residues. Here the CDR3 reads CASSLGALGKGEQFF. The CDR3 region has the DNA TGTGCCAGCAGCCTAGGGGCCCTAGGTAAGGGTGAGCAGTTCTTC.

The V and J genes are TRBV7-9 and TRBJ2-7; D may be TRBD1 (5 bases). CDR1 and CDR2 from the germline V gene are SEHNR and FQNEAQ (reference sequence). This CDR3 has 14 residues. Trimming shortened V by 5 bases and J by 5 bases, and 16 bases separated the two germline ends. The CDR3 coding sequence is TGTGCCAGCAGCCCGCCACCGACAGTCGACGAGCAGTACTTC. It specifies CASSPPPTVDEQYF.

This sequence joins TRBV13 and TRBJ2-3; tentative D call: TRBD2 (6 bases). CDR1 and CDR2 from the germline V gene are PRHDT and FYEKMQ (reference sequence). CDR3 size: 14 residues. The germline V and J ends were trimmed by 2 bases and 6 bases, with 12 bases remaining between them. CDR3 in DNA: TGTGCCAGCAGCTTAAGACTAGGCAAGGATACGCAGTATTTT. Its translation is CASSLRLGKDTQYF.

Regarding this clone: Other DNA sequences in this sample translate to the same CDR3. The gene calls are TRBV7-2 and TRBJ1-5; D might be TRBD1 (5 bases). This CDR3 contains 15 residues. CDR1 and CDR2 from the germline V gene are SGHTA and FQGNSA. Trimming pared 1 base from V and 0 bases from J, leaving 7 bases between. This CDR3 is CASSLGGLSNQPQHF. CDR3 DNA sequence: TGTGCCAGCAGCTTAGGGGGCCTTAGCAATCAGCCCCAGCATTTT.

This clone was counted many times. The chain joins TRBV2 to TRBJ2-7; tentative D call: TRBD1 (6 bases). Germline V gene lookup returns CDR1 SNHLY and CDR2 FYNNEI. The CDR3 extends over 13 amino acids. Trimming took 1 base from V and 3 from J, leaving 7 bases between them. The CDR3 here is CASSEEGVYEQYF. The CDR3 region has the DNA TGTGCCAGCAGTGAAGAGGGGGTCTACGAGCAGTACTTC.

This chain joins TRBV9 and TRBJ2-7; 7 bases line up with TRBD2. CDR1 is SGDLS, CDR2 YYNGEE, per germline. J gave up 6 bases and V 3 bases, and 12 bases lay outside the gene matches. The CDR3 totals 15 residues. DNA of the CDR3: TGTGCCAGCAGCGAGGACGTCCGGTCGGGGGGCGAGCAGTACTTC. Amino acid sequence: CASSEDVRSGGEQYF. The whole variable domain, filled in from reference TRBV9 and TRBJ2-7, reads DSGVTQTPKHLITATGQRVTLRCSPRSGDLSVYWYQQSLDQGLQFLIQYYNGEERAKGNILERFSAQQFPDLHSELNLSSLELGDSALYFCASSEDVRSGGEQYFGPGTRLTVT.

V and J are TRBV20-1 and TRBJ1-3, with D possibly TRBD1 on 5 matching bases. This CDR3 region has 13 residues. V gave up 3 bases and J gave up 6 bases, with 12 bases separating them. Germline lookup yields CDR1 DFQATT and CDR2 SNEGSKA (reference sequence). CDR3 sequence (DNA): TGCAGTGCTAGTTCAGGGTATGAAAACACCATATATTTT. Protein sequence: CSASSGYENTIYF.

V and J are TRBV7-9 and TRBJ1-1; unclear D gene. The length of the CDR3 is 14 residues. Germline assignment: CDR1 SEHNR and CDR2 FQNEAQ (reference sequence). V dropped 1 base and J dropped 2 bases, with 8 bases sitting between them. CDR3: CASSLGAANTEAFF. The CDR3, as DNA: TGTGCCAGCAGCTTAGGGGCAGCCAACACTGAAGCTTTCTTT.

The gene calls are TRBV20-1 and TRBJ2-3; D gene uncertain. CDR1 and CDR2 from the germline V gene are DFQATT and SNEGSKA (reference sequence). The V and J ends lost 7 bases and 1 base respectively, with 6 bases between them. The CDR3 is 11 residues long. CDR3 sequence: CSGSGTDTQYF. DNA for the CDR3: TGCAGTGGATCGGGCACAGATACGCAGTATTTT.

CDR3 sequence: CASRGANTGELFF. CDR3 coding DNA: TGCGCCAGCAGAGGGGCTAACACCGGGGAGCTGTTTTTT. The chain links TRBV10-2 to TRBJ2-2, with D possibly matching TRBD1 (5 bases). CDR3 size: 13 residues. Between the trimmed V and J ends, which lost 6 bases and 2 bases, there was a span of 7 bases. Germline V gene sequence: CDR1 WSHSY, CDR2 SAAADI.

The V gene is TRBV11-3, the J gene TRBJ2-1; 7 bases agree with TRBD2. The CDR3 runs 17 residues. CDR1 SGHNT and CDR2 YENEEA come from the germline V gene. V was pared by 5 bases and J by 2 bases, with 12 bases of the junction left unmatched. The CDR3 region is CASSQTAGLRAYNEQFF. As DNA, the CDR3 is TGTGCCAGCAGCCAGACAGCGGGACTGAGAGCCTACAATGAGCAGTTCTTC.

This chain connects TRBV6-5 to TRBJ2-1, with 8 bases lining up with TRBD2. Germline assignment: CDR1 MNHEY and CDR2 SVGAGI. Trimming removed 7 bases from V and 4 bases from J; junction bases left unmatched: 9. The length of the CDR3 is 15 residues. The CDR3 nucleotides are TGTGCCAGCACCCCCTTCGGGGGGGGATACAATGAGCAGTTCTTC. It codes for CASTPFGGGYNEQFF.

The chain joins TRBV28 to TRBJ2-3; the D gene is possibly TRBD2 (5 bases). The CDR3 consists of 14 residues. Germline CDR1 MDHEN, CDR2 SYDVKM. V was cut by 7 bases and J by 4 bases, with 15 bases left in between. The CDR3 coding sequence is TGTGCCAGCACCACGGGGATAGCTCCAGATACGCAGTATTTT. Amino acid sequence: CASTTGIAPDTQYF.

This chain links TRBV7-3 with TRBJ2-2; the D is unclear. Trimming removed 7 bases at V and 4 bases at J, with 4 bases between. The CDR3 extends over 11 amino acids. CDR1 is SGHTA and CDR2 is FQGTGA in the germline V gene. Here the CDR3 reads CASTSTGELFF. In DNA form, the CDR3 reads TGTGCCAGCACCTCCACCGGGGAGCTGTTTTTT.

The chain carries TRBV5-4 and TRBJ2-7; 7 bases match TRBD1. The CDR3 runs 14 residues. CDR1 is SGHNT and CDR2 is YYREEE in the germline V gene (reference sequence). Trimming took 4 bases from V and 2 from J; bases not matched to a gene: 6. The CDR3 loop is CASSRGQPTYEQYF. CDR3 in DNA: TGTGCCAGCAGCAGGGGACAGCCTACCTACGAGCAGTACTTC. Based on the CDR3 plus reference TRBV5-4 and TRBJ2-7, the full variable domain is ETGVTQSPTHLIKTRGQQVTLRCSSQSGHNTVSWYQQALGQGPQFIFQYYREEENGRGNFPPRFSGLQFPNYSSELNVNALELDDSALYLCASSRGQPTYEQYFGPGTRLTVT.

This clone was detected only once. The V gene is TRBV2, the J gene TRBJ2-1, with TRBD2 identical over 10 bases. The germline V gene has CDR1 SNHLY and CDR2 FYNNEI. The J segment lost 6 bases and the V segment lost 4 bases, leaving 6 bases of the junction unmatched. This CDR3 is 15 amino acids long. The CDR3 DNA follows: TGTGCCAGCAGTGTAGCGGGGGGAAGCCTCAATGAGCAGTTCTTC. It yields the protein CASSVAGGSLNEQFF.

The count of this clone is one. V usage is TRBV25-1 and J usage is TRBJ1-1; 8 positions agree with TRBD1. V dropped 2 bases and J dropped 1; count of bases not matched to a gene: 3. CDR3 length: 15 amino acids. Germline CDR1 reads MGHDK; CDR2 reads SYGVNS. The CDR3: CASSEEDRGNTEAFF. DNA of the CDR3: TGTGCCAGCAGTGAAGAAGACAGGGGGAACACTGAAGCTTTCTTT.

The CDR3 coding sequence is TGTGCCAGCAGCTTACACAGCGGGGGGGCAGACGCTGAGCAGTTCTTC. It yields the protein CASSLHSGGADAEQFF. The rearrangement links TRBV7-9 to TRBJ2-1, with 10 nucleotides matching TRBD2. Trimming removed 2 bases from V and 9 bases from J; junction bases left unmatched: 10. Germline V CDR1 and CDR2: SEHNR, FQNEAQ (reference sequence). This CDR3 is built from 16 residues.

V is TRBV28 and J is TRBJ2-2; 10 bases fit TRBD2. The V gene's germline CDR1 is MDHEN and CDR2 SYDVKM. The CDR3 covers 16 residues. With 3 bases clipped from V and 5 bases from J, the junction kept 6 bases outside the gene matches. In DNA form, the CDR3 reads TGTGCCAGCAGTTTCCTACTAGCGGGGACGACCGGGGAGCTGTTTTTT. Residues: CASSFLLAGTTGELFF.

V usage is TRBV6-5 and J usage is TRBJ2-3; 7 bases line up with TRBD2. CDR3 size: 16 residues. The V gene's germline CDR1 is MNHEY and CDR2 SVGAGI. The trim removed 2 bases at V and 2 bases at J, leaving 7 bases unmatched. CDR3 nucleotide sequence: TGTGCCAGCAGTTACACGGGGGGAGCGACCACAGATACGCAGTATTTT. The encoded protein is CASSYTGGATTDTQYF.

The chain has TRBV6-5 and TRBJ1-1; D is undetermined. V lost 0 bases and J lost 3, with 11 bases in between. Per germline, CDR1 MNHEY and CDR2 SVGAGI. CDR3 length: 15 amino acids. The CDR3 loop is CASSYSKRSHTEAFF. CDR3 in DNA: TGTGCCAGCAGTTACTCGAAACGGTCCCACACTGAAGCTTTCTTT.

The V call is TRBV3-1 (or the pseudogene TRBV3-2), the J call TRBJ2-1, with 11 positions matching TRBD2. Per germline, CDR1 LGHDT and CDR2 YNNKEL (reference sequence). V lost 4 bases, J lost 14 bases, and 10 bases stayed unmatched. This CDR3 is built from 14 residues. CDR3 amino acids: CASSPGLAALGKFF. The CDR3 DNA reads as TGTGCCAGCAGCCCGGGACTAGCGGCCCTTGGGAAGTTCTTC.

V usage is TRBV9 and J usage is TRBJ2-3, with 8 bases fitting TRBD2. Losses at the gene ends were 3 bases for V and 2 bases for J; bases not matched to a gene: 8. Germline CDR1 and CDR2: SGDLS and YYNGEE. The CDR3 contains 16 residues. CDR3 sequence reads: CASSAFSGINTDTQYF. The CDR3 bases are TGTGCCAGCAGCGCGTTTAGCGGGATTAACACAGATACGCAGTATTTT.